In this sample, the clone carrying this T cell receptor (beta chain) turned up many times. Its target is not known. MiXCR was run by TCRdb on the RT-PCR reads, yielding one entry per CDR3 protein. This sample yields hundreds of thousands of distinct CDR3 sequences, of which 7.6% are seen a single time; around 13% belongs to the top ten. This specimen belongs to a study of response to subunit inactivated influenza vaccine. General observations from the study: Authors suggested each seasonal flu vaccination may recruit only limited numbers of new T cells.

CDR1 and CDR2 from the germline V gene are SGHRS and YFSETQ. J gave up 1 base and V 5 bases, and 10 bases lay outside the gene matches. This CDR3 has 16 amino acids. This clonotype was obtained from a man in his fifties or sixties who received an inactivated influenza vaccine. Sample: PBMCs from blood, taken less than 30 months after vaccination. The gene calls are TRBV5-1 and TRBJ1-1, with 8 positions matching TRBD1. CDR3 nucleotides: TGCGCCAGCAGAATTGGACAGGGAATAGGGAACACTGAAGCTTTCTTT. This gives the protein CASRIGQGIGNTEAFF. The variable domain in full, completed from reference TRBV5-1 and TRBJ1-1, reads KAGVTQTPRYLIKTRGQQVTLSCSPISGHRSVSWYQQTPGQGLQFLFEYFSETQRNKGNFPGRFSGRQFSNSRSEMNVSTLELGDSALYLCASRIGQGIGNTEAFFGQGTRLTVV.